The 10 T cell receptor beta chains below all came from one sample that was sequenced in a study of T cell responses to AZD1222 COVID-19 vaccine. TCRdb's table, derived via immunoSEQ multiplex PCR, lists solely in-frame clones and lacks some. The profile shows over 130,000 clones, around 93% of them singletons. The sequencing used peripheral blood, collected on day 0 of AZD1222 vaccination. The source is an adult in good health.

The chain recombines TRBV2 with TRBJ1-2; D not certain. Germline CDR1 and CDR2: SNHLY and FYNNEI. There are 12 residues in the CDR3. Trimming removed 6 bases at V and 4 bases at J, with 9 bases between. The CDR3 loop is CASRTHSYGYTF. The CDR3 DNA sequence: TGTGCCAGCAGGACCCATTCCTATGGCTACACCTTC. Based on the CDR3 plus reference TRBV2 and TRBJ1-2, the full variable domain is EPEVTQTPSHQVTQMGQEVILRCVPISNHLYFYWYRQILGQKVEFLVSFYNNEISEKSEIFDDQFSVERPDGSNFTLKIRSTKLEDSAMYFCASRTHSYGYTFGSGTRLTVV.

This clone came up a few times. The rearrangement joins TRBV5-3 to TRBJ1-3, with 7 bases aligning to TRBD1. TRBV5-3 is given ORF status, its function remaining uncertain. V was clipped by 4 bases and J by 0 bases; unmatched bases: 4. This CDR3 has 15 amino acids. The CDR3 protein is CARSQQGDSGNTIYF. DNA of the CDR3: TGTGCCAGAAGCCAGCAGGGGGACTCTGGAAACACCATATATTTT.

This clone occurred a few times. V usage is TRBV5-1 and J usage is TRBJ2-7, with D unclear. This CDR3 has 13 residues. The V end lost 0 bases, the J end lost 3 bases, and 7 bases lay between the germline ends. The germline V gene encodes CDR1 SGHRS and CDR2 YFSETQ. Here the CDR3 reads CASSLGSIYEQYF. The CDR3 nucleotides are TGCGCCAGCAGCTTGGGCTCTATCTACGAGCAGTACTTC.

Written as DNA, the CDR3 is TGTGCCAGCAGTTACTCGGGGCACACACAAGAGACCCAGTACTTC. Amino acid sequence: CASSYSGHTQETQYF. The rearrangement joins TRBV6-2 or TRBV6-3 to TRBJ2-5; a weak D match, TRBD1 (5 bases). Germline CDR1 and CDR2: MNHEY and SVGEGT. Deletions cut 0 bases from V and 2 bases from J, with 10 bases between. The CDR3 is made up of 15 amino acids.

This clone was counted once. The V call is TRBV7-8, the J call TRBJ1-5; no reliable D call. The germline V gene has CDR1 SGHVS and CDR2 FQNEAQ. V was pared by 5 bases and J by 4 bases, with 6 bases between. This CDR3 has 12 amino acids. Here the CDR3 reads CASSPANQPQHF. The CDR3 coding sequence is TGTGCCAGCAGCCCGGCGAATCAGCCCCAGCATTTT.

The CDR3 loop is CSVSGANVLTF. Here the CDR3 DNA reads TGCAGCGTTTCTGGGGCCAACGTCCTGACTTTC. This chain joins TRBV29-1 and TRBJ2-6, with unresolved D. This CDR3 contains 11 residues. The V end was cut by 5 bases, the J end by 1 base, with 0 bases between. CDR1 and CDR2 (germline): SQVTM, ANQGSEA. Combining the CDR3 with reference TRBV29-1 and TRBJ2-6 gives the whole variable domain SAVISQKPSRDICQRGTSLTIQCQVDSQVTMMFWYRQQPGQSLTLIATANQGSEATYESGFVIDKFPISRPNLTFSTLTVSNMSPEDSSIYLCSVSGANVLTFGAGSRLTVL.

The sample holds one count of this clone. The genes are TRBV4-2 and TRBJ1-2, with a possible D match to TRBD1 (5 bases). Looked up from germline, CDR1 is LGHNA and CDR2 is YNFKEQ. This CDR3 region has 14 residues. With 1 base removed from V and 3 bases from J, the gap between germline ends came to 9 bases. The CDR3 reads CASSQGGGDYGYTF. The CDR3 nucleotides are TGTGCCAGCAGCCAAGGGGGAGGGGACTATGGCTACACCTTC.

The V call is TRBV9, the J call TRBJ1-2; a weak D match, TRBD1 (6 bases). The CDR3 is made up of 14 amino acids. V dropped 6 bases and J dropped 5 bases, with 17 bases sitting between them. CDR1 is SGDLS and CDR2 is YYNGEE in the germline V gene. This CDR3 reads CASTSQGLMYGYTF. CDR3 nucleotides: TGTGCCAGCACCTCCCAGGGGCTCATGTATGGCTACACCTTC.

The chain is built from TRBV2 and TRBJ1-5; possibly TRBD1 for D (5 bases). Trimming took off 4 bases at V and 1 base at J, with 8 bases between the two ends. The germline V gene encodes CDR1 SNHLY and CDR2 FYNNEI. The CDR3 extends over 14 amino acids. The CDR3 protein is CASSGGTSNQPQHF. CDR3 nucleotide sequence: TGTGCCAGCAGTGGAGGGACGAGCAATCAGCCCCAGCATTTT.

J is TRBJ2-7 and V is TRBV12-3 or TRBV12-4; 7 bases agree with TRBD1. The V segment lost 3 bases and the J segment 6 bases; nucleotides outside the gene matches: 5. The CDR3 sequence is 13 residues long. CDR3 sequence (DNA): TGTGCCAGCAGTTTCACAGGGGAGCTCGAGCAGTACTTC. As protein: CASSFTGELEQYF.